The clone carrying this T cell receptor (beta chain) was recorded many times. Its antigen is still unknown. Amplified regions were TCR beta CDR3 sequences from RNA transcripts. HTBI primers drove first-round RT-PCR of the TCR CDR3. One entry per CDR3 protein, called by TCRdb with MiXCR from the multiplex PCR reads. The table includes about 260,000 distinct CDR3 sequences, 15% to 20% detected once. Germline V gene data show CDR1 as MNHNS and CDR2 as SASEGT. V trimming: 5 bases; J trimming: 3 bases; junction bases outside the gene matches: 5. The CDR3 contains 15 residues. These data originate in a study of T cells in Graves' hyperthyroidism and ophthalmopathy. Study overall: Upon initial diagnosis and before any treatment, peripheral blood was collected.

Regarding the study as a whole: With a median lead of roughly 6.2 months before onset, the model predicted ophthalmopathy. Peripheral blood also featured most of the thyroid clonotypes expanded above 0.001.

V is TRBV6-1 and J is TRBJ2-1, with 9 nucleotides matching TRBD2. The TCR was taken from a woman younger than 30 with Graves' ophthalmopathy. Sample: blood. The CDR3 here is CASSRLAENYNEQFF. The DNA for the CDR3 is TGTGCCAGCAGTCGACTAGCGGAAAACTACAATGAGCAGTTCTTC.